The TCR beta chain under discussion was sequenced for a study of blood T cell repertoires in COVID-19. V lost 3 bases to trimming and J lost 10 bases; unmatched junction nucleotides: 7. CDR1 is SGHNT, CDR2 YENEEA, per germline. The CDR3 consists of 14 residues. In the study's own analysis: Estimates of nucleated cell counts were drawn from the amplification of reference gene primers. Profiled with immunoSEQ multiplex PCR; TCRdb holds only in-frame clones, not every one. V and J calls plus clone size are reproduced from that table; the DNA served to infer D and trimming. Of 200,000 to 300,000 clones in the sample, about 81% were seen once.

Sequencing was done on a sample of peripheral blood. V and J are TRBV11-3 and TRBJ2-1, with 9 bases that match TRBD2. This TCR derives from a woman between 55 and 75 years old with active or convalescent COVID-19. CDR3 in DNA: TGTGCCAGCAGCTTTGGCGGGGGGGCCGGGGAGCAGTTCTTC. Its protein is CASSFGGGAGEQFF.